Shown below are 25 T cell receptor beta chains from a single sample sequenced in a study of blood T cells in healthy people across ages. Alongside a J-beta primer mix, a sample-barcoded 5' primer served in a second PCR lasting about 7 to 11 cycles. One entry per CDR3 protein results from TCRdb running MiXCR on the 5' RACE reads. The sample holds approximately 400,000 distinct CDR3 sequences, about half seen once. Sequencing was carried out using blood. The source is a man aged 60 to 75 in good health.

Notes on this clonotype: Mismatch with germline at one junction end may stem from a read error. V gene TRBV3-1 combines with J gene TRBJ1-1, with TRBD1 matching over 10 bases. Germline loops: CDR1 LGHDT, CDR2 YNNKEL (reference sequence). This CDR3 contains 16 residues. For the CDR3, the DNA is TGTGTCAGCAGCCAAGAAGACAGGGGGCCACGCACTGAAGCTTTCTTT. Translated: CVSSQEDRGPRTEAFF.

This clonotype was observed a handful of times. The V call is TRBV6-2 or TRBV6-3, the J call TRBJ2-7; 10 bases fit TRBD2. The trim removed 10 bases at V and 1 base at J, leaving 10 bases unmatched. CDR3 size: 15 residues. Per the germline V gene, CDR1 is MNHEY and CDR2 is SVGEGT. The CDR3 sequence is CAIRAASGGSYEQYF. The CDR3 region has the DNA TGTGCCATACGGGCGGCTAGCGGGGGATCCTACGAGCAGTACTTC.

The chain employs TRBV3-1 and TRBJ2-5; D is perhaps TRBD2 (7 bases). The germline V gene encodes CDR1 LGHDT and CDR2 YNNKEL (reference sequence). Trimming cost V 0 bases and J 1 base, with 18 bases left between them. The CDR3 extends over 18 amino acids. CDR3 amino acids: CASSQDPFRGGTQETQYF. The CDR3 region has the DNA TGTGCCAGCAGCCAAGACCCCTTTAGGGGGGGGACCCAAGAGACCCAGTACTTC.

This chain uses TRBV5-8 with TRBJ2-3, with 9 bases fitting TRBD2. There are 14 residues in the CDR3. J was trimmed by 1 base and V by 7 bases; bases with no gene match: 4. Germline V CDR1 and CDR2: SGHTS, YDEGEE. The CDR3 DNA is TGTGCCAGCGGTAGCGGGGGACGCACAGATACGCAGTATTTT. Encoded protein: CASGSGGRTDTQYF.

The CDR3 here is CASSLRQPLSSYNEQFF. The CDR3 coding sequence is TGTGCCAGCAGCCTAAGACAACCCCTGAGCTCCTACAATGAGCAGTTCTTC. V usage is TRBV11-2 and J usage is TRBJ2-1; D ambiguous. Germline values: CDR1 SGHAT, CDR2 FQNNGV. This CDR3 has 17 amino acids. V was clipped by 5 bases and J by 0 bases, with 17 bases between them. Full variable domain (rest looked up from reference TRBV11-2 and TRBJ2-1): EAGVAQSPRYKIIEKRQSVAFWCNPISGHATLYWYQQILGQGPKLLIQFQNNGVVDDSQLPKDRFSAERLKGVDSTLKIQPAKLEDSAVYLCASSLRQPLSSYNEQFFGPGTRLTVL.

The V gene is TRBV7-2, the J gene TRBJ1-6; 11 positions match TRBD1. CDR3 size: 18 residues. Germline CDR1 reads SGHTA; CDR2 reads FQGNSA. The V gene end was trimmed by 2 bases and the J gene end by 8 bases; junction bases not matched to a gene: 11. For the CDR3, the DNA is TGTGCCAGCAGCTTAAGTCGAGGCGGGACAGGGGGATATTCACCCCTCCACTTT. This codes for CASSLSRGGTGGYSPLHF.

This clonotype has just a few counts. The chain joins TRBV29-1 to TRBJ1-2, with D possibly being TRBD1 (5 bases). The CDR3 runs 12 residues. Germline CDR1 SQVTM, CDR2 ANQGSEA. The ends were cut back, 5 bases at V and 3 bases at J, with 10 bases in the middle. The DNA for the CDR3 is TGCAGCGTTTTAGTAGGGGACTATGGCTACACCTTC. Translating gives CSVLVGDYGYTF. The entire variable domain, with the rest obtained from reference TRBV29-1 and TRBJ1-2, is as follows: SAVISQKPSRDICQRGTSLTIQCQVDSQVTMMFWYRQQPGQSLTLIATANQGSEATYESGFVIDKFPISRPNLTFSTLTVSNMSPEDSSIYLCSVLVGDYGYTFGSGTRLTVV.

CDR3 coding DNA: TGCAGTGCTAGAGCTCCCCTATCGTGGGCCAATGAGCAGTTCTTC. Protein sequence: CSARAPLSWANEQFF. The chain links TRBV20-1 to TRBJ2-1; the D is unclear. CDR3 length: 15 amino acids. Germline values: CDR1 DFQATT, CDR2 SNEGSKA (reference sequence). Trimming pared 1 base from V and 6 bases from J, leaving 16 bases between.

The chain uses TRBV28 and TRBJ2-7; D possibly uses TRBD1 or TRBD2 (5 bases each). Germline CDR1 is MDHEN and CDR2 is SYDVKM. With 6 bases removed from V and 2 bases from J, the gap between germline ends came to 17 bases. The CDR3 spans 15 residues. For the CDR3, the DNA is TGTGCCAGCAGAGCCGGGACGGTGATCCCCTACGAGCAGTACTTC. It translates to CASRAGTVIPYEQYF.

The chain couples TRBV7-2 to TRBJ2-3, with TRBD2 matching 8 bases. After removal of 0 bases from V and 6 bases from J, the junction contained 5 bases not matched to a gene. There are 15 residues in the CDR3. Germline V lookup: CDR1 SGHTA, CDR2 FQGNSA. The CDR3 loop is CASSLAVTGGDTQYF. The CDR3 DNA sequence: TGTGCCAGCAGCTTAGCCGTAACGGGAGGGGATACGCAGTATTTT.

The chain links TRBV28 to TRBJ2-5, with D maybe TRBD1 (6 bases). This CDR3 is 14 amino acids long. Trimming took 6 bases from V and 8 from J, leaving 19 bases between them. CDR1 MDHEN and CDR2 SYDVKM come from the germline V gene. CDR3 sequence: CASSLFRGRFTQYF. The CDR3 DNA reads TGTGCCAGCAGCCTGTTCAGGGGCCGCTTCACCCAGTACTTC.

This clonotype was detected once. The chain links TRBV4-2 to TRBJ2-2; maybe TRBD2 (5 bases). The germline V gene encodes CDR1 LGHNA and CDR2 YNFKEQ. The CDR3 runs 17 residues. Trimming cost V 1 base and J 3 bases, with 15 bases left between them. Written as DNA, the CDR3 is TGTGCCAGCAGCCAAGGGCCTAAGGGAGCGGACACCGGGGAGCTGTTTTTT. Its translation: CASSQGPKGADTGELFF.

The DNA of the CDR3 is TGTGCCAGCAGTTTGGCTAGCGGGAGAGATACGCAGTATTTT. Translating gives CASSLASGRDTQYF. This chain links TRBV27 with TRBJ2-3, with 10 bases fitting TRBD2. Germline CDR1 and CDR2: MNHEY and SMNVEV (reference sequence). Trimming cost V 3 bases and J 5 bases; bases outside gene matches: 2. The CDR3 covers 14 residues.

This clonotype was counted a few times. The J gene is TRBJ2-7, the V gene TRBV20-1, with D maybe TRBD2 (5 bases). The CDR3 has 16 amino acids. Germline lookup yields CDR1 DFQATT and CDR2 SNEGSKA (reference sequence). Trimming pared 1 base from V and 2 bases from J, leaving 18 bases between. CDR3 bases: TGCAGTGCTAGAGGCCCCGCGGCGGGTACACCCTACGAGCAGTACTTC. This gives the protein CSARGPAAGTPYEQYF.

The chain combines TRBV14 with TRBJ1-1; 9 positions match TRBD1. The CDR3 runs 14 residues. V shed 1 base, J shed 10 bases, and the junction held 7 bases outside the gene matches. The germline V gene encodes CDR1 SGHDN and CDR2 FVKESK. The CDR3 sequence is CASSQGGTGSVAFF. The CDR3 nucleotides read TGTGCCAGCAGCCAAGGAGGGACAGGGTCAGTAGCTTTCTTT.

This clonotype was recorded many times. J is TRBJ2-5 and V is TRBV5-1, with TRBD1 matching over 7 bases. With V trimmed by 2 bases and J by 4 bases, 5 bases remained unmatched. This CDR3 spans 14 amino acids. Germline assignment: CDR1 SGHRS and CDR2 YFSETQ. CDR3 residues: CASSLWDSLETQYF. In DNA form, the CDR3 reads TGCGCCAGCAGCTTATGGGACAGCTTAGAGACCCAGTACTTC. The variable domain in full, completed from reference TRBV5-1 and TRBJ2-5, reads KAGVTQTPRYLIKTRGQQVTLSCSPISGHRSVSWYQQTPGQGLQFLFEYFSETQRNKGNFPGRFSGRQFSNSRSEMNVSTLELGDSALYLCASSLWDSLETQYFGPGTRLLVL.

In its sample, this clonotype was seen a few times. V and J are TRBV7-2 and TRBJ1-1, with a tentative D call TRBD1 (5 bases). The V end was cut by 4 bases, the J end by 6 bases, with 12 bases between. The CDR3 loop spans 13 amino acids. Per the germline V gene, CDR1 is SGHTA and CDR2 is FQGNSA. Here the CDR3 reads CASSWGRRAEAFF. CDR3 bases: TGTGCCAGCAGCTGGGGGAGAAGAGCTGAAGCTTTCTTT.

Concerning this clonotype itself: At one end, the junction sequence differs from germline, possibly due to a read error. The chain links TRBV6-5 to TRBJ2-2, with D hard to call. The length of the CDR3 is 12 residues. Germline CDR1 is MNHEY and CDR2 is SVGAGI. DNA for the CDR3: TGTGCCAACAGTTACCGGCGGGGGGAGCTGTTTTTT. It yields the protein CANSYRRGELFF.

The V call is TRBV7-2, the J call TRBJ2-5; perhaps TRBD2 as D (7 bases). Germline V gene lookup returns CDR1 SGHTA and CDR2 FQGNSA. The CDR3 spans 14 residues. Trimming left V 0 bases short and J 13 bases short, with 18 bases between. CDR3 residues: CASSLAAGANERYF. As DNA, the CDR3 is TGTGCCAGCAGCTTAGCTGCGGGGGCTAACGAGCGGTACTTC.

This clonotype was counted a few times. The rearrangement joins TRBV20-1 to TRBJ1-5; D gene ambiguous. Germline V gene data show CDR1 as DFQATT and CDR2 as SNEGSKA (reference sequence). The CDR3 covers 16 residues. The V gene lost 1 base and the J gene lost 2 bases, with 15 bases spanning the gap. The CDR3 spells CSARAHGVVGNQPQHF. The DNA of the CDR3 is TGCAGTGCTAGAGCTCACGGGGTAGTGGGCAATCAGCCCCAGCATTTT.

This clonotype came up a few times. The V gene is TRBV5-1, the J gene TRBJ2-7, with 8 nucleotides matching TRBD1. The V and J ends lost 0 bases and 12 bases, in that order; junction bases with no gene match: 8. The CDR3 contains 13 residues. The germline V gene has CDR1 SGHRS and CDR2 YFSETQ. Here the CDR3 reads CASSLGGRTGMYF. In DNA, the CDR3 is TGCGCCAGCAGCTTGGGGGGTCGGACAGGGATGTACTTC. The complete variable domain, with remaining parts taken from reference TRBV5-1 and TRBJ2-7, reads KAGVTQTPRYLIKTRGQQVTLSCSPISGHRSVSWYQQTPGQGLQFLFEYFSETQRNKGNFPGRFSGRQFSNSRSEMNVSTLELGDSALYLCASSLGGRTGMYFGPGTRLTVT.

In its sample, this clonotype was seen a few times. This chain connects TRBV20-1 to TRBJ2-7; D perhaps matches TRBD1 (5 bases). There are 13 residues in the CDR3. Germline V CDR1 and CDR2: DFQATT, SNEGSKA (reference sequence). Between the trimmed V and J ends, which lost 4 bases and 0 bases, there was a span of 10 bases. CDR3 nucleotides: TGCAGTGCTAACAGGCCGAGCTCCTACGAGCAGTACTTC. It yields the protein CSANRPSSYEQYF.

The chain links TRBV6-5 to TRBJ1-6; D possibly corresponds to TRBD1 (6 bases). The CDR3 sequence is 14 residues long. V gave up 5 bases and J gave up 8 bases, with 13 bases separating them. CDR1 and CDR2 from the germline V gene are MNHEY and SVGAGI. The CDR3 is CASSLSGTYSPLHF. The DNA of the CDR3 is TGTGCCAGCAGTCTCTCCGGGACATATTCACCCCTCCACTTT.

The chain has TRBV9 and TRBJ2-1, with D unresolved. The DNA end favors TRBJ2-7, so the J call may be wrong. Germline-derived CDR1 and CDR2 are SGDLS and YYNGEE. The CDR3 is 15 residues long. CDR3 in amino acids: CASSAEVQTYNEQYF. The CDR3 nucleotides are TGTGCCAGCAGCGCCGAGGTCCAGACCTACAATGAGCAGTACTTC.

This clonotype has just a few counts. J is TRBJ2-5 and V is TRBV5-1; TRBD2 matches at 9 bases. Trimming removed 2 bases from V and 5 bases from J; junction bases left unmatched: 7. The CDR3 spans 15 residues. In germline, CDR1 is SGHRS, CDR2 YFSETQ. In DNA form, the CDR3 reads TGCGCCAGCAGCTTCGGCGGGGGGGCCTACGAGACCCAGTACTTC. Encoded protein: CASSFGGGAYETQYF.